This passage covers 3 T cell receptor beta chains from one sample sequenced in a study of shared clonotypes between healthy human individuals. Libraries were prepared by immunoSEQ multiplex PCR; TCRdb keeps only in-frame clonotypes and omits some of them. The data hold millions of clones, with roughly 94% observed a single time. What was sequenced was naive CD4+ T cells sorted from blood. Subset indicated: CD45RA+ positively selected. These TCRs come from a man between 18 and 35 years old in good health.

The V gene is TRBV19, the J gene TRBJ2-7, with 7 nucleotides matching TRBD1. The CDR3 consists of 14 residues. Germline CDR1 LNHDA, CDR2 SQIVND (reference sequence). V trimming: 6 bases; J trimming: 3 bases; junction bases outside the gene matches: 8. CDR3 in amino acids: CASSRDRALYEQYF. CDR3 coding DNA: TGTGCCAGTAGCCGGGACAGAGCCCTCTACGAGCAGTACTTC.

This chain joins TRBV28 and TRBJ2-2; tentatively, D is TRBD1 (7 bases). V lost 8 bases to trimming and J lost 6 bases, with 16 bases between them. The CDR3 consists of 14 residues. Germline lookup yields CDR1 MDHEN and CDR2 SYDVKM. CDR3 bases: TGTGCCAGCGACAGGGCCCCGGGGGCCGGGGAGCTGTTTTTT. Amino acids: CASDRAPGAGELFF.

About this clone: This sample includes further DNA sequences coding for the same CDR3. The rearrangement uses TRBV30 and TRBJ1-1, with D tentatively TRBD1 (6 bases). Trimming removed 5 bases at V and 2 bases at J, with 18 bases between. The germline CDR1 and CDR2 sequences are GTSNPN and SVGIG (reference sequence). The length of the CDR3 is 15 residues. The CDR3 here is CAWEVGGRGNTEAFF. The CDR3 DNA follows: TGTGCCTGGGAAGTGGGGGGCAGGGGTAACACTGAAGCTTTCTTT.